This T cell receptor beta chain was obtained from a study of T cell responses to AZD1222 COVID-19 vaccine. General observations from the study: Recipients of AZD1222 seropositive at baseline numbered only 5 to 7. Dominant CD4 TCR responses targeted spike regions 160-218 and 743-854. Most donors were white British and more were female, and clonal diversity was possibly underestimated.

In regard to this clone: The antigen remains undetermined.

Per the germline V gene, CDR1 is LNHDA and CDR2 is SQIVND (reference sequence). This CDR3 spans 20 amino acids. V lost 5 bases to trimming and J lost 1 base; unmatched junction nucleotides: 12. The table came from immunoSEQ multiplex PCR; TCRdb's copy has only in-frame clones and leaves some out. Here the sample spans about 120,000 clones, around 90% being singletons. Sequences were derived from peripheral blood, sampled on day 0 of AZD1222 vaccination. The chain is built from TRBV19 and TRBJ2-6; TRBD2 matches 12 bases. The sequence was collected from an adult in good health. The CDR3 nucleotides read TGTGCCAGTAGTTTCCGACTAGCGGGAGCTAGAAGGTCTGGGGCCAACGTCCTGACTTTC. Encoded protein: CASSFRLAGARRSGANVLTF. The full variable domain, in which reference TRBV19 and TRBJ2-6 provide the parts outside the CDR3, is DGGITQSPKYLFRKEGQNVTLSCEQNLNHDAMYWYRQDPGQGLRLIYYSQIVNDFQKGDIAEGYSVSREKKESFPLTVTSAQKNPTAFYLCASSFRLAGARRSGANVLTFGAGSRLTVL.